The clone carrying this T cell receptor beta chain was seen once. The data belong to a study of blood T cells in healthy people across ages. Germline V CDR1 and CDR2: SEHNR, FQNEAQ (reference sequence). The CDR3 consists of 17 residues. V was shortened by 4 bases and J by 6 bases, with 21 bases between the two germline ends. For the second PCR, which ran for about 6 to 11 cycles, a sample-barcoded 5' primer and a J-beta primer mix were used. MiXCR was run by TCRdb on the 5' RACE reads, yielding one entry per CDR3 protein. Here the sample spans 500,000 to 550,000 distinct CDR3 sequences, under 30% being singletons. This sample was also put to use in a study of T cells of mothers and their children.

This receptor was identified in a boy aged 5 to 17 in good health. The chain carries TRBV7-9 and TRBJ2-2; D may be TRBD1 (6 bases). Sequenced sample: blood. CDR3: CASSSTIRTESAGELFF. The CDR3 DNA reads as TGTGCCAGCAGCTCCACCATTCGGACAGAATCGGCCGGGGAGCTGTTTTTT. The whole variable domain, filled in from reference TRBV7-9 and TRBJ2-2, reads DTGVSQNPRHKITKRGQNVTFRCDPISEHNRLYWYRQTLGQGPEFLTYFQNEAQLEKSRLLSDRFSAERPKGSFSTLEIQRTEQGDSAMYLCASSSTIRTESAGELFFGEGSRLTVL.